This is a list of T cell receptor beta chains from one sample in a study of shared clonotypes between healthy human individuals. The assay was immunoSEQ multiplex PCR, and TCRdb's table has in-frame clones only and misses some. In the table there are some 660,000 clones, more than 70% of which are singletons. Specimen: memory CD4+ T cells sorted from blood. The receptors were sampled from a woman in her 30s in good health. The conserved cysteine and the conserved F or W are not part of the CDR3 here. Each record gives: clone size, J gene, V gene, CDR3 protein. Rows may omit the clone size; those that give it use once, few, many or a size class.

-,TRBJ1-6,TRBV30,AWTAGHHNSPLH
-,TRBJ1-1,TRBV18,ASSPPTGTGALNTEAF
-,TRBJ2-7,TRBV5-1,ASSLANRGRLNEQY
few,TRBJ1-4,TRBV7-9,ASSSSVPNEKLF
once,TRBJ1-1,TRBV5-1,ASSLGAGSMNTEAF
-,TRBJ2-5,TRBV5-1,ASTPTTGGRETQY
-,TRBJ2-4,TRBV7-2,ASSPQTANIQY
-,TRBJ2-2,TRBV19,ASSITSGRWTGELF
-,TRBJ1-1,TRBV7-3,ASRQTQNTEAF
once,TRBJ2-3,TRBV11-3,ASSQSSTDTQY
-,TRBJ2-3,TRBV7-2,ASSFKGGDTQY
-,TRBJ2-5,TRBV4-1,ASSQPRDGSKTQY
-,TRBJ1-5,TRBV27,ASSLYQGDQPQH
-,TRBJ2-6,TRBV16,ASGHLSSGANVLT
-,TRBJ1-2,TRBV10-3,AISESTASYGYT
once,TRBJ1-2,TRBV2,ASTRARTRTNYGYT
-,TRBJ2-3,TRBV5-1,ASSFQAGSTDTQY
few,TRBJ1-5,TRBV5-5,ASSLRDRDQPQH
-,TRBJ2-2,TRBV5-1,ASSLPQGARGTGELF
many,TRBJ2-7,TRBV5-6,ASSMAGENYEQY
-,TRBJ1-4,TRBV28,ASVYRGAGRGKLF
-,TRBJ1-1,TRBV30,AWSRINSGGRVFGTEAF
-,TRBJ2-2,TRBV27,ASSPIWMNTGELF
-,TRBJ1-5,TRBV19,ASSIVKNPGNQPQH
few,TRBJ2-1,TRBV19,ASSIRREVGNEQF
-,TRBJ2-7,TRBV15,ATSPGQSYEQY
-,TRBJ2-5,TRBV30,AWSERGTQETQY
-,TRBJ1-1,TRBV30,AWSGLGDTEAF
few,TRBJ2-5,TRBV7-9,ASSFTKETQY
-,TRBJ1-3,TRBV28,ASSPSTGSGNTIY
-,TRBJ2-3,TRBV6-6,ASSGTGGMTDTQY
-,TRBJ1-5,TRBV2,ASSGLEGRQPQH
-,TRBJ1-1,TRBV5-5,ASSTGTVNTEAF
many,TRBJ2-3,TRBV28,ASRPGYSTDTQY
once,TRBJ2-1,TRBV7-9,ASIGDSSYNEQF
-,TRBJ2-1,TRBV28,ASSLFLAALYNEQF
-,TRBJ2-7,TRBV30,ACATGYPNEQY
-,TRBJ1-2,TRBV6-6,ASTTTQGAYGYT
-,TRBJ1-4,TRBV2,ASSVQGREKLF
-,TRBJ2-1,TRBV7-6,ASSFSSASNEQF
-,TRBJ2-7,TRBV7-9,ASNLAGASYEQY
once,TRBJ2-3,TRBV28,ASRSAGDTQY
few,TRBJ2-1,TRBV27,ASSSLAGRNEQF
-,TRBJ1-3,TRBV19,ASSPSAVEGNTIY
-,TRBJ1-3,TRBV19,ASSMDPSGNTIY
many,TRBJ1-2,TRBV19,ASTRREPNYGYT
-,TRBJ2-5,TRBV7-9,ASSDRDNLQETQY
-,TRBJ2-5,TRBV27,ASRKGGQETQY